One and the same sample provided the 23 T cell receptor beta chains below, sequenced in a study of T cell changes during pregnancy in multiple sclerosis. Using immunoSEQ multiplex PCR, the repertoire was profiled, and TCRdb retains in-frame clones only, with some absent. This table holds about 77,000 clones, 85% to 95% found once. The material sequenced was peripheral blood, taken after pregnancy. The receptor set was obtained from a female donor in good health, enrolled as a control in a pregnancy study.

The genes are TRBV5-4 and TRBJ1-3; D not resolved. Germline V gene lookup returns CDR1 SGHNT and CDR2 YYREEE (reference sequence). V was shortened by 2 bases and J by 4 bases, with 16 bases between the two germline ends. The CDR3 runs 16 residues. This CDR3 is CASSFGGPYSGNTIYF. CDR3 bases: TGTGCCAGCAGCTTCGGCGGTCCCTACTCCGGAAACACCATATATTTT.

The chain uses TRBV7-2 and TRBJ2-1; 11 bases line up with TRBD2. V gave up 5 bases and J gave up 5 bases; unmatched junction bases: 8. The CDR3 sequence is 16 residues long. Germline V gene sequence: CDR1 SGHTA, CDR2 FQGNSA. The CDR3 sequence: CASSPPGLADNNEQFF. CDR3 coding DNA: TGTGCCAGCAGCCCCCCGGGACTAGCGGACAACAATGAGCAGTTCTTC.

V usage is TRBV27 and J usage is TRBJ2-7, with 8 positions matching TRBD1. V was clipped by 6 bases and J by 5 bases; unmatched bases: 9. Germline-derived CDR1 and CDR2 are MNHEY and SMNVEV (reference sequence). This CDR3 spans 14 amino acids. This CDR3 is CASSTYRGFDEQYF. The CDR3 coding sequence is TGTGCCAGCAGCACATACAGGGGGTTCGACGAGCAGTACTTC.

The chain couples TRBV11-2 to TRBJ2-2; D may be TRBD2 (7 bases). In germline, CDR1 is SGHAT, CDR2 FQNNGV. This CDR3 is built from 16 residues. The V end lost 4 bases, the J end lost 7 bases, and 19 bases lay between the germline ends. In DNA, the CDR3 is TGTGCCAGCAGCTCAGGGGTGCGGGAGAGATACGGGGAGCTGTTTTTT. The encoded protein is CASSSGVRERYGELFF.

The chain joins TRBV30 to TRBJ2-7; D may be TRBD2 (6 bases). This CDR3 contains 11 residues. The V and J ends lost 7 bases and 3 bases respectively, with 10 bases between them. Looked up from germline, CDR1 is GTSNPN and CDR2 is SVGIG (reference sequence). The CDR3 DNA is TGTGCCTCGGGACTCCTCTACGAGCAGTACTTC. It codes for CASGLLYEQYF. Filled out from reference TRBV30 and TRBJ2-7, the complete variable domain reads SQTIHQWPATLVQPVGSPLSLECTVEGTSNPNLYWYRQAAGRGLQLLFYSVGIGQISSEVPQNLSASRPQDRQFILSSKKLLLSDSGFYLCASGLLYEQYFGPGTRLTVT.

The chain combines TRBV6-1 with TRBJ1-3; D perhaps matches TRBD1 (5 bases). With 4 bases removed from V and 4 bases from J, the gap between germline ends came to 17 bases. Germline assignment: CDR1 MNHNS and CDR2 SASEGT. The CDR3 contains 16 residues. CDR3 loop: CASSVYPGIGGNTIYF. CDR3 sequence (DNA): TGTGCCAGCAGTGTATACCCAGGGATAGGAGGAAACACCATATATTTT.

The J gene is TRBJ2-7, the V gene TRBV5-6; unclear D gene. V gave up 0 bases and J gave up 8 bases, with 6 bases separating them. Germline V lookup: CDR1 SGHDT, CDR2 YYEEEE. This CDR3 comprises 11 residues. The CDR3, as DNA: TGTGCCAGCAGCTTGGAGCGCAAGCAGTACTTC. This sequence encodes CASSLERKQYF.

CDR3 in amino acids: CASSRDSNTGELFF. CDR3 in DNA: TGTGCCAGCAGCCGGGACTCGAACACCGGGGAGCTGTTTTTT. The chain combines TRBV7-2 with TRBJ2-2; maybe TRBD2 (6 bases). CDR1 and CDR2 from the germline V gene are SGHTA and FQGNSA. V gave up 5 bases and J gave up 0 bases, with 7 bases separating them. The CDR3 is 14 residues long.

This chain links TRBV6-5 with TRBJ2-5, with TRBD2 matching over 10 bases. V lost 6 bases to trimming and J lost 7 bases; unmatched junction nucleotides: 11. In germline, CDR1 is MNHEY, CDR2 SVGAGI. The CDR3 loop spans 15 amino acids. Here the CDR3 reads CASSLTSGATGTQYF. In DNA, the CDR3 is TGTGCCAGCAGCTTAACTAGCGGGGCTACAGGGACCCAGTACTTC.

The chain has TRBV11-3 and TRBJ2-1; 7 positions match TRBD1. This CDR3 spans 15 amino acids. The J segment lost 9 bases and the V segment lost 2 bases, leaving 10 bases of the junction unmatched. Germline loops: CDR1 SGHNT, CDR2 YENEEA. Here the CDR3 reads CASSLRARGPAEQFF. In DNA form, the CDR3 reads TGTGCCAGCAGCTTAAGGGCAAGGGGGCCTGCTGAGCAGTTCTTC.

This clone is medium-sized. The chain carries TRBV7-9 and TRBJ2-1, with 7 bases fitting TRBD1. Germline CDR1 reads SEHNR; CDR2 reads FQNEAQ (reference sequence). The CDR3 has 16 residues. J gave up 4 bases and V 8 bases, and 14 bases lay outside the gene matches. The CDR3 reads CASGNTGDLLYNEQFF. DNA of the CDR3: TGTGCCAGCGGGAACACAGGGGACCTACTATACAATGAGCAGTTCTTC.

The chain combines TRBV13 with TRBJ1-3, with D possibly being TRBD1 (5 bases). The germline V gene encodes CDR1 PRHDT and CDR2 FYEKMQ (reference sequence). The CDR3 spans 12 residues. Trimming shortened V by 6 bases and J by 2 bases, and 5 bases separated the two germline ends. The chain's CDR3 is CASRTAGNTIYF. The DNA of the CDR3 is TGTGCCAGCAGGACAGCTGGAAACACCATATATTTT. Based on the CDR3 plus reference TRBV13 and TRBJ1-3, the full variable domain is AAGVIQSPRHLIKEKRETATLKCYPIPRHDTVYWYQQGPGQDPQFLISFYEKMQSDKGSIPDRFSAQQFSDYHSELNMSSLELGDSALYFCASRTAGNTIYFGEGSWLTVV.

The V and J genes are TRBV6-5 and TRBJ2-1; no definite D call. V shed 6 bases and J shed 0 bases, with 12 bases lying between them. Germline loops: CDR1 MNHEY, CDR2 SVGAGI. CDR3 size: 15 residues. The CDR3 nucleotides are TGTGCCAGCAGCAGACTCATAAGCTCCTACAATGAGCAGTTCTTC. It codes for CASSRLISSYNEQFF.

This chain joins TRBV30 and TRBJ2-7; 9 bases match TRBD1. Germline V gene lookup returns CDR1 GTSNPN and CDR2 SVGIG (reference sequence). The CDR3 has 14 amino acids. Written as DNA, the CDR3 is TGTGCATCTAACCGGGACAGGGTTGATTACGAGCAGTACTTC. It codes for CASNRDRVDYEQYF.

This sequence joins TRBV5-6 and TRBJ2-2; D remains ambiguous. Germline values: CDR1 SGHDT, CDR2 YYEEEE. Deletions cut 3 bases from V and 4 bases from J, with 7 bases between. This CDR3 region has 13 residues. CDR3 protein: CASSYESTGELFF. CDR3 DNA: TGTGCCAGCAGCTATGAGAGCACCGGGGAGCTGTTTTTT.

The CDR3 spells CASSRDRTSYEQYF. The DNA for the CDR3 is TGTGCCAGCAGTAGGGACAGGACCTCCTACGAGCAGTACTTC. The chain carries TRBV6-5 and TRBJ2-7, with 8 bases lining up with TRBD1. With V trimmed by 5 bases and J by 0 bases, 3 bases remained unmatched. The CDR3 length is 14 residues. CDR1 is MNHEY, CDR2 SVGAGI, per germline.

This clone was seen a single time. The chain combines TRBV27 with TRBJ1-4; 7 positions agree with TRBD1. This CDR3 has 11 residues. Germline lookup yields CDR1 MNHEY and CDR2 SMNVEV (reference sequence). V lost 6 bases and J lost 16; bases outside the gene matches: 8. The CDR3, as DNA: TGTGCCAGCAGCCGCGACAGGGTCGGGTTTTTT. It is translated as CASSRDRVGFF.

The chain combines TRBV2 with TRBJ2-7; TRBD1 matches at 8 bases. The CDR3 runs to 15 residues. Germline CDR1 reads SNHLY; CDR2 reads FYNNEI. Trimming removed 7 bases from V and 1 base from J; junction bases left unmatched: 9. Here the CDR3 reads CASNKQGGGSYEQYF. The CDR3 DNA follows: TGTGCCAGCAACAAACAGGGGGGAGGATCCTACGAGCAGTACTTC. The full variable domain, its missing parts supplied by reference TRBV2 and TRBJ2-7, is EPEVTQTPSHQVTQMGQEVILRCVPISNHLYFYWYRQILGQKVEFLVSFYNNEISEKSEIFDDQFSVERPDGSNFTLKIRSTKLEDSAMYFCASNKQGGGSYEQYFGPGTRLTVT.

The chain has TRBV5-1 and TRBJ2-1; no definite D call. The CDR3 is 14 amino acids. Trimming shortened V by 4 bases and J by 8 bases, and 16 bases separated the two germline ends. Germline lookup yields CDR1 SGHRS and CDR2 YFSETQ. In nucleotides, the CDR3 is TGCGCCAGCAGCGACCGATCAGGCGTCGATGAGCAGTTCTTC. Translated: CASSDRSGVDEQFF.

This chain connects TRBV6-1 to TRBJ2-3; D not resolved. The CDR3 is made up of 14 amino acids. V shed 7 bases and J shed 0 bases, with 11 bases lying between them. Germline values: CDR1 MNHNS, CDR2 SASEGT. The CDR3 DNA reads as TGTGCCAGCAAACCAGGCCCTAGCACAGATACGCAGTATTTT. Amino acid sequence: CASKPGPSTDTQYF.

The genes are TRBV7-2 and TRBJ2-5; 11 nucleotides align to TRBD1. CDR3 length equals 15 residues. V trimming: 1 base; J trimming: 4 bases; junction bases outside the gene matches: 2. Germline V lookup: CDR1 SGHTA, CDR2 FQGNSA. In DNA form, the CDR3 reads TGTGCCAGCAGCTTAGGAGGGACAGGGGGAGAGACCCAGTACTTC. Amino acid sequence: CASSLGGTGGETQYF.

CDR3 sequence reads: CATRGISSYNEQFF. CDR3 coding DNA: TGTGCCACGAGGGGGATCAGCTCCTACAATGAGCAGTTCTTC. This rearrangement joins TRBV27 to TRBJ2-1; possible D gene TRBD1, 6 bases. The CDR3 length is 14 residues. CDR1 and CDR2 from the germline V gene are MNHEY and SMNVEV (reference sequence). The V end was cut by 10 bases, the J end by 0 bases, with 13 bases between.

The CDR3 nucleotides read TGCGCCAGCAGCTTGCCGGGACAGGGCCGTGCTTTCTTT. Translation: CASSLPGQGRAFF. The chain combines TRBV5-1 with TRBJ1-1, with 9 bases identical to TRBD1. This CDR3 contains 13 residues. V was pared by 1 base and J by 11 bases, with 6 bases of the junction left unmatched. Germline V gene lookup returns CDR1 SGHRS and CDR2 YFSETQ. Filled out from reference TRBV5-1 and TRBJ1-1, the complete variable domain reads KAGVTQTPRYLIKTRGQQVTLSCSPISGHRSVSWYQQTPGQGLQFLFEYFSETQRNKGNFPGRFSGRQFSNSRSEMNVSTLELGDSALYLCASSLPGQGRAFFGQGTRLTVV.